The 30 T cell receptor beta chains below all came from one sample that was sequenced in a study of CD8 T cells in Susac syndrome. RNA was extracted with the RNeasy kit, and a quantity of about 0.45 to 1 ug was reverse transcribed using random hexamers. TCRdb independently ran MiXCR on the immunoSEQ multiplex PCR reads; one entry per CDR3 protein. Counted here are 250,000 to 300,000 distinct CDR3 sequences, around 83% occurring once; the ten biggest clones make up over 0.1%. Sequencing was carried out using CD8+ T cells from PBMCs. The receptors were gathered from a human donor with multiple sclerosis.

This clonotype was observed once. The rearrangement uses TRBV2 and TRBJ1-1; a weak D match, TRBD1 (6 bases). CDR1 and CDR2 from the germline V gene are SNHLY and FYNNEI. This CDR3 has 14 residues. Trimming left V 6 bases short and J 1 base short, with 12 bases between. CDR3 coding DNA: TGTGCCAGCAGGATAGGGGGGAGGAACACTGAAGCTTTCTTT. Its translation: CASRIGGRNTEAFF.

The rearrangement joins TRBV12-3 or TRBV12-4 to TRBJ2-1, with 9 bases lining up with TRBD2. The CDR3 covers 15 residues. The V and J ends lost 6 bases and 7 bases, in that order; junction bases with no gene match: 10. The CDR3: CASSPVASGMNEQFF. CDR3 DNA sequence: TGTGCCAGCAGCCCCGTGGCTAGCGGGATGAATGAGCAGTTCTTC.

The chain has TRBV9 and TRBJ2-1, with D possibly matching TRBD2 (5 bases). The CDR3 covers 13 residues. V was pared by 4 bases and J by 7 bases, with 12 bases between. From germline, CDR1 is SGDLS and CDR2 YYNGEE. CDR3 residues: CASSPPLENEQFF. Here the CDR3 DNA reads TGTGCCAGCAGCCCCCCACTAGAAAATGAGCAGTTCTTC.

The rearrangement links TRBV12-5 to TRBJ2-7, with TRBD1 matching over 10 bases. The CDR3 sequence is 15 residues long. Germline CDR1 is LGHNT and CDR2 is FRNRAP. V gave up 6 bases and J gave up 3 bases; unmatched junction bases: 8. The CDR3 nucleotides read TGTGCTAGTGGCCACCGGACAGGGGGGGTCTACGAGCAGTACTTC. Residues: CASGHRTGGVYEQYF.

The chain recombines TRBV12-5 with TRBJ2-7; possibly TRBD1 for D (6 bases). The CDR3 totals 13 residues. Germline V gene lookup returns CDR1 LGHNT and CDR2 FRNRAP. Trimming cost V 2 bases and J 4 bases, with 9 bases left between them. The CDR3 DNA sequence: TGTGCTAGTGGTTTGATGACAGGTTACGAGCAGTACTTC. This translates into CASGLMTGYEQYF.

V usage is TRBV6-5 and J usage is TRBJ2-7, with 12 bases matching TRBD2. The CDR3 is 17 residues long. Germline CDR1 MNHEY, CDR2 SVGAGI. The ends lost 2 bases at V and 3 bases at J; junction bases unmatched: 8. The CDR3 region has the DNA TGTGCCAGCAGTTACGGTTTGTCTAGCGGGAGGGACTACGAGCAGTACTTC. This sequence encodes CASSYGLSSGRDYEQYF.

The chain couples TRBV9 to TRBJ2-7, with 9 positions matching TRBD1. In germline, CDR1 is SGDLS, CDR2 YYNGEE. The CDR3 loop spans 14 amino acids. The J segment lost 2 bases and the V segment lost 4 bases, leaving 4 bases of the junction unmatched. The CDR3 DNA reads TGTGCCAGCAGCACCCGGGACAGGGCCTACGAGCAGTACTTC. The encoded protein is CASSTRDRAYEQYF.

V and J are TRBV29-1 and TRBJ2-2; D call uncertain. The germline V and J ends were trimmed by 4 bases and 4 bases, with 10 bases remaining between them. This CDR3 has 13 residues. Germline CDR1 is SQVTM and CDR2 is ANQGSEA. CDR3 DNA sequence: TGCAGCGTTGTAGTATCGGGCACCGGGGAGCTGTTTTTT. It yields the protein CSVVVSGTGELFF.

This chain links TRBV5-6 with TRBJ2-3, with D possibly matching TRBD2 (5 bases). Germline V gives CDR1 SGHDT, CDR2 YYEEEE. This CDR3 comprises 15 residues. V lost 4 bases to trimming and J lost 3 bases, with 15 bases between them. CDR3 coding DNA: TGTGCCAGCAGCGACGGACTCGAAGGTACAGATACGCAGTATTTT. This translates into CASSDGLEGTDTQYF.

This sequence joins TRBV10-3 and TRBJ2-7; 10 bases agree with TRBD1. The germline CDR1 and CDR2 sequences are ENHRY and SYGVKD. This CDR3 has 16 residues. J lost 2 bases, V lost 7 bases, and 11 bases had no gene match. The CDR3 sequence is CAINSDRGRAAYEQYF. The CDR3 DNA reads TGTGCCATCAATTCCGACAGGGGGCGCGCAGCCTACGAGCAGTACTTC.

This chain joins TRBV9 and TRBJ1-2; D remains unclear. Germline CDR1 and CDR2: SGDLS and YYNGEE. The CDR3 has 13 amino acids. Trimming took off 0 bases at V and 4 bases at J, with 7 bases between the two ends. The CDR3: CASSVGGVYGYTF. CDR3 nucleotide sequence: TGTGCCAGCAGCGTAGGAGGTGTCTATGGCTACACCTTC.

This chain's CDR3 is CSVGQKNIQYF. CDR3 nucleotides: TGCAGCGTTGGACAGAAAAACATTCAGTACTTC. The rearrangement links TRBV29-1 to TRBJ2-4; TRBD1 might be the D (5 bases). Germline V gene lookup returns CDR1 SQVTM and CDR2 ANQGSEA. Trimming stripped 4 bases from V and 4 bases from J, with 5 bases between. CDR3 length: 11 residues.

The V and J genes are TRBV4-1 and TRBJ2-4; TRBD2 matches 9 bases. The V gene's germline CDR1 is MGHRA and CDR2 YSYEKL. The CDR3 runs to 18 residues. V dropped 4 bases and J dropped 1; count of bases not matched to a gene: 11. CDR3 amino acids: CASSLVVAGVWAKNIQYF. The CDR3, as DNA: TGCGCCAGCAGCCTCGTTGTAGCGGGAGTTTGGGCCAAAAACATTCAGTACTTC.

The chain uses TRBV27 and TRBJ2-2, with D possibly being TRBD1 (5 bases). V dropped 3 bases and J dropped 6 bases, with 11 bases sitting between them. CDR3 length equals 14 residues. Germline V gives CDR1 MNHEY, CDR2 SMNVEV (reference sequence). CDR3 region: CASSFPGIPGELFF. The CDR3 DNA sequence: TGTGCCAGCAGTTTTCCAGGGATCCCCGGGGAGCTGTTTTTT.

This clonotype turned up a few times. The J gene is TRBJ2-4, the V gene TRBV13; D unresolved. This CDR3 spans 14 amino acids. Trimming took 1 base from V and 1 from J, leaving 5 bases between them. Germline-derived CDR1 and CDR2 are PRHDT and FYEKMQ (reference sequence). CDR3 sequence (DNA): TGTGCCAGCAGCTTAGAAAGTGCCAAAAACATTCAGTACTTC. The encoded protein is CASSLESAKNIQYF.

DNA of the CDR3: TGTGCCAGCTCCCTGGGCGGGGGCATTCGCGAGCAGTACTTC. Translating gives CASSLGGGIREQYF. The V gene is TRBV9, the J gene TRBJ2-7, with D tentatively TRBD2 (7 bases). The germline V gene encodes CDR1 SGDLS and CDR2 YYNGEE. V lost 7 bases and J lost 6, with 20 bases in between. This CDR3 comprises 14 residues.

CDR3 sequence reads: CASSLASASYEQYF. The CDR3 bases are TGTGCCAGCAGTTTAGCTAGCGCCTCCTACGAGCAGTACTTC. This chain connects TRBV27 to TRBJ2-7; the D gene is possibly TRBD2 (6 bases). Germline values: CDR1 MNHEY, CDR2 SMNVEV (reference sequence). This CDR3 spans 14 amino acids. V was shortened by 2 bases and J by 0 bases, with 8 bases between the two germline ends.

The chain combines TRBV20-1 with TRBJ2-1; a weak D match, TRBD1 (6 bases). This CDR3 is built from 15 residues. Germline values: CDR1 DFQATT, CDR2 SNEGSKA (reference sequence). In nucleotides, the CDR3 is TGCAGGTTCCATCCTACAGGGAGCTCCTACAATGAGCAGTTCTTC. Its translation is CRFHPTGSSYNEQFF.

The V and J genes are TRBV12-3 or TRBV12-4 and TRBJ2-1, with D perhaps assigned TRBD1 or TRBD2 (5 bases each). Trimming removed 4 bases from V and 15 bases from J, with 13 bases in between. This CDR3 comprises 11 residues. The CDR3 reads CASSSGHGTFF. CDR3 coding DNA: TGTGCCAGCAGTTCCGGACACGGGACGTTCTTC.

This clonotype was observed once. The V call is TRBV29-1, the J call TRBJ2-7; D is unclear. The CDR3 has 10 residues. V lost 5 bases to trimming and J lost 3 bases, with 5 bases between them. Germline CDR1 is SQVTM and CDR2 is ANQGSEA. In nucleotides, the CDR3 is TGCAGCGTTATTAGCTACGAGCAGTACTTC. Translation gives CSVISYEQYF.

Written as DNA, the CDR3 is TGTGCCATCCGAATTGGACTCGATGAGCAGTTCTTC. Residues: CAIRIGLDEQFF. V gene TRBV2 combines with J gene TRBJ2-1, with D possibly matching TRBD2 (5 bases). The V gene lost 10 bases and the J gene lost 8 bases, with 15 bases spanning the gap. The CDR3 has 12 residues. The germline gives CDR1 SNHLY, CDR2 FYNNEI.

The sample holds a few counts of this clonotype. The gene calls are TRBV6-1 and TRBJ1-1, with D perhaps TRBD1 (6 bases). The CDR3 totals 14 residues. Trimming pared 1 base from V and 4 bases from J, leaving 10 bases between. Germline V CDR1 and CDR2: MNHNS, SASEGT. The CDR3 sequence is CASSEGRGGTEAFF. CDR3 in DNA: TGTGCCAGCAGTGAAGGCAGGGGTGGCACTGAAGCTTTCTTT.

The chain links TRBV11-2 to TRBJ2-1, with 14 positions matching TRBD2. V lost 3 bases and J lost 10; bases outside the gene matches: 8. The CDR3 has 16 residues. Germline lookup yields CDR1 SGHAT and CDR2 FQNNGV. DNA for the CDR3: TGTGCCAGCAGCTTGACCGGGACTAGCGGGAGAGGCGAGCAGTTCTTC. Amino acid sequence: CASSLTGTSGRGEQFF.

This sequence joins TRBV24-1 and TRBJ1-1, with D perhaps TRBD1 (6 bases). Per the germline V gene, CDR1 is KGHDR and CDR2 is SFDVKD. Trimming pared 6 bases from V and 0 bases from J, leaving 7 bases between. CDR3 length equals 13 residues. CDR3 DNA sequence: TGTGCCACCAGTAGGACAGTGAACACTGAAGCTTTCTTT. Protein product: CATSRTVNTEAFF.

The chain uses TRBV23-1 and TRBJ1-2; 7 bases map to TRBD1. TRBV23-1 is noted as an ORF with a role that remains uncertain. The V gene end was trimmed by 6 bases and the J gene end by 3 bases; junction bases not matched to a gene: 7. The CDR3 has 14 residues. CDR3 loop: CASRAQGTDYGYTF. The CDR3 DNA is TGCGCCAGCAGAGCACAGGGGACGGACTATGGCTACACCTTC.

The sample holds a few counts of this clonotype. V usage is TRBV5-5 and J usage is TRBJ2-3; D gene uncertain. The CDR3 runs to 15 residues. The V and J ends lost 4 bases and 1 base respectively, with 13 bases between them. Germline-derived CDR1 and CDR2 are SGHKS and YYEKEE (reference sequence). CDR3 protein: CASSPSPQGTDTQYF. The CDR3 coding sequence is TGTGCCAGCAGCCCATCCCCGCAGGGCACAGATACGCAGTATTTT.

The chain recombines TRBV10-3 with TRBJ2-4; D gene ambiguous. CDR1 and CDR2 from the germline V gene are ENHRY and SYGVKD. The CDR3 contains 16 residues. V was pared by 1 base and J by 0 bases, with 10 bases between. The CDR3 region is CAISEFDLGAKNIQYF. The CDR3 DNA reads TGTGCCATCAGTGAGTTCGACCTGGGAGCCAAAAACATTCAGTACTTC.

The chain carries TRBV9 and TRBJ2-3; a possible D gene is TRBD1 (6 bases). The CDR3 length is 15 residues. Germline V gene lookup returns CDR1 SGDLS and CDR2 YYNGEE. Trimming left V 6 bases short and J 0 bases short, with 14 bases between. CDR3 bases: TGTGCCAGCAACCCAGGGGTTACTAGCACAGATACGCAGTATTTT. This translates into CASNPGVTSTDTQYF.

This sequence joins TRBV3-1 and TRBJ1-1, with 12 bases aligning to TRBD1. The junction had 8 bases not matched to a gene; V was cut back by 4 bases and J by 5 bases. CDR1 and CDR2 from the germline V gene are LGHDT and YNNKEL (reference sequence). This CDR3 is 16 amino acids long. The CDR3 DNA reads TGTGCCAGCAGCCCCGGGACAGGGGGCGCCGGAACTGAAGCTTTCTTT. As protein: CASSPGTGGAGTEAFF. The complete variable domain, with remaining parts taken from reference TRBV3-1 and TRBJ1-1, reads DTAVSQTPKYLVTQMGNDKSIKCEQNLGHDTMYWYKQDSKKFLKIMFSYNNKELIINETVPNRFSPKSPDKAHLNLHINSLELGDSAVYFCASSPGTGGAGTEAFFGQGTRLTVV.

This clonotype was seen just once. This chain uses TRBV5-1 with TRBJ2-1; TRBD2 agrees at 10 bases. The CDR3 is 16 amino acids. Germline-derived CDR1 and CDR2 are SGHRS and YFSETQ. The ends lost 5 bases at V and 5 bases at J; junction bases unmatched: 10. CDR3 nucleotide sequence: TGCGCCAGCAGACCTTACCTAGCGGGAGTAAACAATGAGCAGTTCTTC. It specifies CASRPYLAGVNNEQFF.